A selection of T cell receptor beta chains follows, all from one sample in a study of sequential checkpoint blockade in melanoma. Assay used: immunoSEQ multiplex PCR; TCRdb lists only in-frame clones, some missing. This sample has 25,000 to 35,000 clones, with approximately 86% found just once. The sequencing used CD8+ T cells sorted from blood (inferred from file names), collected from a patient given nivolumab and ipilimumab in sequence. The receptor set was obtained from a human donor with melanoma. The CDR3 runs from the conserved cysteine through the conserved F or W.

J gene | V gene | CDR3 protein
TRBJ2-5 | TRBV5-6 | CASSLPTGGVETQYF
TRBJ1-2 | TRBV4-1 | CASSQDDGTGGAYSGYTF
TRBJ2-7 | TRBV11-2 | CASSLDRYEQYF
TRBJ2-3 | TRBV5-6 | CASSLTGLGGDTQYF
TRBJ1-6 | TRBV28 | CASSLGRGWNSPLHF
TRBJ1-5 | TRBV7-8 | CASSAQGVRTGGVCQPQHF
TRBJ2-7 | TRBV29-1 | CSVGISGTGSHEQYF
TRBJ2-6 | TRBV4-3 | CASSDILISGANVLTF
TRBJ2-1 | TRBV28 | CASRSAGTGNEQFF
TRBJ1-5 | TRBV5-8 | CASSRKGTGRGGQPQHF
TRBJ2-2 | TRBV28 | CASGSRLAGITGELFF
TRBJ2-5 | TRBV27 | CASSSLLEMQETQYF
TRBJ2-1 | TRBV7-9 | CASSPRTGGFDEQFF
TRBJ2-3 | TRBV19 | CASSIENGLTDTQYF
TRBJ2-2 | TRBV5-4 | CASSQGEATGVSGELFF
TRBJ1-1 | TRBV6-5 | CASSYLGRATEAFF
TRBJ2-3 | TRBV11-2 | CASSLFPGFGTDTQYF
TRBJ2-2 | TRBV25-1 | CASSELVRAGGSTGELFF
TRBJ2-2 | TRBV7-9 | CASSLLLETGELFF
TRBJ2-7 | TRBV7-8 | CASSLAAGVVREQYF
TRBJ1-5 | TRBV28 | CASSLDREMVLSNQPQHF
TRBJ1-5 | TRBV7-2 | CASSLQGPSNQPQHF
TRBJ2-5 | TRBV6-1 | CASTDTVGPETQYF
TRBJ2-1 | TRBV27 | CASRVTDRVYNEQFF